The 20 T cell receptor beta chains listed next were all sequenced from one sample in a study of shared clonotypes between healthy human individuals. Measured with immunoSEQ multiplex PCR; TCRdb has only the in-frame clones, and not every one. The table has just over 2,000,000 clones, 90% to 95% seen once. Sequencing was performed on naive CD4+ T cells sorted from blood. Sample subset: CD45RA+ positively selected. These receptors originate from a man between 18 and 29 years old in good health.

Remarks on this clone: In the same sample, other DNA sequences code for this CDR3. This chain connects TRBV7-9 to TRBJ2-5, with D perhaps matching TRBD2 (5 bases). Germline assignment: CDR1 SEHNR and CDR2 FQNEAQ (reference sequence). The CDR3 contains 14 residues. Trimming took 0 bases from V and 5 from J, leaving 10 bases between them. The CDR3 loop reads CASSLAGVRETQYF. The CDR3 DNA is TGTGCCAGCAGCTTAGCGGGAGTACGGGAGACCCAGTACTTC.

V and J are TRBV7-2 and TRBJ1-3; D remains unclear. Trimming shortened V by 3 bases and J by 3 bases, and 6 bases separated the two germline ends. Per germline, CDR1 SGHTA and CDR2 FQGNSA. The CDR3 contains 13 residues. The CDR3 region has the DNA TGTGCCAGCAGCTTCACCAGTGGAAACACCATATATTTT. Translating it yields CASSFTSGNTIYF.

The chain links TRBV5-1 to TRBJ2-3, with TRBD2 matching over 13 bases. The CDR3 has 18 residues. Germline V CDR1 and CDR2: SGHRS, YFSETQ. V lost 4 bases to trimming and J lost 0 bases; unmatched junction nucleotides: 8. CDR3 protein: CASSAGLAGSFSTDTQYF. CDR3 in DNA: TGCGCCAGCAGCGCGGGACTAGCGGGGTCGTTTAGCACAGATACGCAGTATTTT. The full variable domain, completed using reference TRBV5-1 and TRBJ2-3, is KAGVTQTPRYLIKTRGQQVTLSCSPISGHRSVSWYQQTPGQGLQFLFEYFSETQRNKGNFPGRFSGRQFSNSRSEMNVSTLELGDSALYLCASSAGLAGSFSTDTQYFGPGTRLTVL.

The CDR3 loop is CAGSGQGSGEQYF. The CDR3 bases are TGTGCCGGATCGGGACAGGGATCTGGGGAGCAGTACTTC. V usage is TRBV30 and J usage is TRBJ2-7, with 9 bases matching TRBD1. Trimming cost V 8 bases and J 7 bases; bases outside gene matches: 12. This CDR3 is 13 amino acids long. Per germline, CDR1 GTSNPN and CDR2 SVGIG (reference sequence).

The genes are TRBV7-2 and TRBJ2-1; D may be TRBD2 (6 bases). This CDR3 has 15 amino acids. V shed 3 bases and J shed 9 bases, with 18 bases lying between them. CDR1 is SGHTA and CDR2 is FQGNSA in the germline V gene. The chain's CDR3 is CASSLLAVGLGEQFF. The CDR3 DNA reads as TGTGCCAGCAGCTTGTTAGCGGTCGGGCTGGGTGAGCAGTTCTTC.

The CDR3 sequence is CASSLSGGGWETQYF. The CDR3 bases are TGTGCCAGCAGTTTATCCGGGGGGGGTTGGGAGACCCAGTACTTC. The genes are TRBV27 and TRBJ2-5; 8 bases are a match to TRBD2. V lost 0 bases, J lost 5 bases, and 5 bases stayed unmatched. Germline V gene data show CDR1 as MNHEY and CDR2 as SMNVEV (reference sequence). The CDR3 runs 15 residues.

This sequence joins TRBV7-8 and TRBJ2-7; D not certain. From germline, CDR1 is SGHVS and CDR2 FQNEAQ. This CDR3 has 11 amino acids. The V end lost 5 bases, the J end lost 3 bases, and 5 bases lay between the germline ends. CDR3 sequence reads: CASSQIYEQYF. Here the CDR3 DNA reads TGTGCCAGCAGCCAAATCTACGAGCAGTACTTC. Full variable domain (remainder filled in from reference TRBV7-8 and TRBJ2-7): GAGVSQSPRYKVAKRGQDVALRCDPISGHVSLFWYQQALGQGPEFLTYFQNEAQLDKSGLPSDRFFAERPEGSVSTLKIQRTQQEDSAVYLCASSQIYEQYFGPGTRLTVT.

The V gene is TRBV7-9, the J gene TRBJ2-2; the D is unclear. Trimming removed 0 bases at V and 3 bases at J, with 14 bases between. CDR3 size: 17 residues. Per germline, CDR1 SEHNR and CDR2 FQNEAQ (reference sequence). Here the CDR3 DNA reads TGTGCCAGCAGCTTAGCCACCGCCGCGTGGGACACCGGGGAGCTGTTTTTT. Encoded protein: CASSLATAAWDTGELFF.

The chain has TRBV28 and TRBJ2-3; D is perhaps TRBD1 (6 bases). Germline-derived CDR1 and CDR2 are MDHEN and SYDVKM. The V end lost 5 bases, the J end lost 1 base, and 19 bases lay between the germline ends. The CDR3 length is 17 residues. The CDR3 coding sequence is TGTGCCAGCAGTCGGACGGGGACACCCATAGGCACAGATACGCAGTATTTT. Amino acid sequence: CASSRTGTPIGTDTQYF.

Turning to this clone: This sample also contains other DNA sequences that code for the same CDR3. V gene TRBV30 combines with J gene TRBJ2-1; TRBD2 is a possible D gene (5 bases). Trimming pared 2 bases from V and 2 bases from J, leaving 7 bases between. The germline CDR1 and CDR2 sequences are GTSNPN and SVGIG (reference sequence). The CDR3 extends over 13 amino acids. CDR3 DNA sequence: TGTGCCTGGAGTCCCGGGACCTACAATGAGCAGTTCTTC. Protein: CAWSPGTYNEQFF.

A single count supports this clone. The chain joins TRBV9 to TRBJ2-7, with D unclear. V lost 2 bases and J 3 bases, leaving 12 bases between the germline ends. Germline V gene data show CDR1 as SGDLS and CDR2 as YYNGEE. This CDR3 comprises 14 residues. The CDR3 nucleotides read TGTGCCAGCAGCGTCGGACGGAGCAACTACGAGCAGTACTTC. Protein sequence: CASSVGRSNYEQYF.

The V and J genes are TRBV4-3 and TRBJ2-5; D gene uncertain. Germline V gene sequence: CDR1 LGHNA, CDR2 YSLEER. This CDR3 comprises 15 residues. With 0 bases removed from V and 3 bases from J, the gap between germline ends came to 11 bases. The CDR3 loop is CASSQDLGDEETQYF. The CDR3 DNA reads TGCGCCAGCAGCCAAGATCTTGGAGACGAAGAGACCCAGTACTTC.

The chain carries TRBV5-1 and TRBJ1-4; D unclear. Germline V gives CDR1 SGHRS, CDR2 YFSETQ. The CDR3 spans 16 residues. The germline V and J ends were trimmed by 0 bases and 8 bases, with 17 bases remaining between them. CDR3 DNA: TGCGCCAGCAGCTTGGACAGCCTTGGGTCTGTGGAAAAACTGTTTTTT. Protein: CASSLDSLGSVEKLFF.

This sequence joins TRBV6-5 and TRBJ1-4; no reliable D call. This CDR3 region has 14 residues. Trimming took 10 bases from V and 0 from J, leaving 12 bases between them. CDR1 and CDR2 from the germline V gene are MNHEY and SVGAGI. The CDR3 loop reads CATQVGSTNEKLFF. The CDR3 DNA follows: TGTGCCACCCAAGTGGGGTCAACTAATGAAAAACTGTTTTTT.

The rearrangement uses TRBV27 and TRBJ2-1, with D maybe TRBD2 (5 bases). The germline V gene encodes CDR1 MNHEY and CDR2 SMNVEV (reference sequence). Trimming stripped 6 bases from V and 0 bases from J, with 12 bases between. This CDR3 is 15 amino acids long. The chain's CDR3 is CASSPDFLSYNEQFF. The CDR3 region has the DNA TGTGCCAGCAGCCCGGACTTTCTCTCCTACAATGAGCAGTTCTTC.

V gene TRBV29-1 combines with J gene TRBJ1-2; D is unclear. The V end was cut by 5 bases, the J end by 4 bases, with 17 bases between. There are 14 residues in the CDR3. CDR1 is SQVTM and CDR2 is ANQGSEA in the germline V gene. This CDR3 reads CSVPAPGGFYGYTF. DNA of the CDR3: TGCAGCGTTCCAGCTCCGGGAGGTTTCTATGGCTACACCTTC.

The CDR3 region is CASSRTDYGYTF. The CDR3 nucleotides read TGTGCCAGCAGTCGGACAGACTATGGCTACACCTTC. The chain uses TRBV6-1 and TRBJ1-2; possibly TRBD1 for D (6 bases). CDR1 is MNHNS, CDR2 SASEGT, per germline. Trimming removed 5 bases from V and 3 bases from J, with 7 bases in between. This CDR3 region has 12 residues.

The V gene is TRBV4-1, the J gene TRBJ1-6; possibly TRBD1 for D (5 bases). This CDR3 has 15 amino acids. In germline, CDR1 is MGHRA, CDR2 YSYEKL. With 0 bases removed from V and 8 bases from J, the gap between germline ends came to 11 bases. CDR3 residues: CASSQESGGYSPLHF. As DNA, the CDR3 is TGCGCCAGCAGCCAAGAAAGTGGGGGTTATTCACCCCTCCACTTT.

The chain joins TRBV30 to TRBJ1-4; D perhaps matches TRBD1 (5 bases). V dropped 2 bases and J dropped 3 bases, with 13 bases sitting between them. Germline CDR1 GTSNPN, CDR2 SVGIG (reference sequence). The CDR3 is made up of 15 amino acids. CDR3 DNA sequence: TGTGCCTGGAGTTGGAAGGGGAGTGCTAATGAAAAACTGTTTTTT. This encodes CAWSWKGSANEKLFF.

This chain connects TRBV25-1 to TRBJ1-1; D gene ambiguous. CDR1 is MGHDK and CDR2 is SYGVNS in the germline V gene. The CDR3 length is 12 residues. Trimming cost V 4 bases and J 5 bases, with 8 bases left between them. In DNA, the CDR3 is TGTGCCAGCAGTGCGGAGGTAACTGAAGCTTTCTTT. It codes for CASSAEVTEAFF.